Included here is one TCR beta chain sequence, with context. No antigen is known for it. The second PCR ran about 6 to 12 cycles with a sample-barcoded 5' primer and J-beta primers. Each of the cDNA molecules was tagged by a template-switch adaptor with 12 random nucleotides. Using its own MiXCR run on the 5' RACE reads, TCRdb lists one record per CDR3 protein. This sample has fewer than 1,200,000 distinct CDR3 sequences, with about 25% found just once. This record belongs to a study of blood T cells in healthy people across ages. General observations from the study: Donors of long life had a larger count of naive CD4+ cells and greater diversity than aged donors. TCR beta diversity correlated strongly with naive T cell percentage.

These sequences were also reported in another study, on T cells of mothers and their children.

Sequenced input: blood. This clonotype was obtained from a girl aged 2 to 9 in good health.

The CDR3 reads CSAHVSGGPPYEQYF. Here the CDR3 DNA reads TGCAGTGCCCATGTAAGCGGGGGGCCTCCCTACGAGCAGTACTTC. This chain connects TRBV20-1 to TRBJ2-7, with 9 bases lining up with TRBD2. There are 15 residues in the CDR3. The V gene end was trimmed by 6 bases and the J gene end by 2 bases; junction bases not matched to a gene: 11. CDR1 and CDR2 (germline): DFQATT, SNEGSKA (reference sequence).